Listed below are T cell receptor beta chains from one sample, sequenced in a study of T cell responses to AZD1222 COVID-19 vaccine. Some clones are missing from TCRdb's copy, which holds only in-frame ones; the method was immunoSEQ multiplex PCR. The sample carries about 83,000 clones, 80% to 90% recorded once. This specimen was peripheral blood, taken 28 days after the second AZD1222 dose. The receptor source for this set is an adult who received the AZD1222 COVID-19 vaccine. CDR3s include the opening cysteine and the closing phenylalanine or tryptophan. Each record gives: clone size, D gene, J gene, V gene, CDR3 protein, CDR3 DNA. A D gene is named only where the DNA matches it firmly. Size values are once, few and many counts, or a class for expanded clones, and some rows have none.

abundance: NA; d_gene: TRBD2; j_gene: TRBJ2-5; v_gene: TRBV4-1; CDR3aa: CASSQTSGTSGKETQYF; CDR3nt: TGCGCCAGCAGCCAGACTTCCGGGACTAGCGGAAAAGAGACCCAGTACTTC
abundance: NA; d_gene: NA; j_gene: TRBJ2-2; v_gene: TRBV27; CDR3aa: CASSLRGRNTGELFF; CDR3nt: TGTGCCAGCAGTTTACGGGGTCGGAACACCGGGGAGCTGTTTTTT
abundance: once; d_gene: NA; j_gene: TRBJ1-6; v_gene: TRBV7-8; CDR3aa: CASTHRGERSPLHF; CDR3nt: TGTGCCAGCACGCATCGAGGGGAACGGTCACCCCTCCACTTT
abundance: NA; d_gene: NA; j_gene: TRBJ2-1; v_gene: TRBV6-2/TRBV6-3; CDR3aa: CASSYISGQGDYNEQFF; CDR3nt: TGTGCCAGCAGTTACATCTCAGGTCAGGGTGACTACAATGAGCAGTTCTTC
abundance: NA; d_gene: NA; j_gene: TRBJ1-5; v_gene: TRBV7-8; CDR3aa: CASSLGGLGSQPQHF; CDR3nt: TGTGCCAGCAGCTTAGGGGGACTGGGCAGTCAGCCCCAGCATTTT
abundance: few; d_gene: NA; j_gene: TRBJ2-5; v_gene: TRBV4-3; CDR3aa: CASSQSVTKTQYF; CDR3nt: TGCGCCAGCAGCCAATCGGTTACAAAGACCCAGTACTTC
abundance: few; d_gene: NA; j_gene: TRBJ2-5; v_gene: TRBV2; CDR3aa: CASSEARTATQETQYF; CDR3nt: TGTGCCAGCAGTGAAGCAAGGACAGCTACCCAAGAGACCCAGTACTTC
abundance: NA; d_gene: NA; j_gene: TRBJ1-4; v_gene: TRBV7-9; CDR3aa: CASSPGRGNEKLFF; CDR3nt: TGTGCCAGCAGCCCGGGTAGGGGTAATGAAAAACTGTTTTTT
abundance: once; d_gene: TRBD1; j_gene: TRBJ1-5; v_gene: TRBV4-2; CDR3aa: CASSPTGERQPQHF; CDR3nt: TGTGCCAGCAGCCCAACAGGGGAACGGCAGCCCCAGCATTTT
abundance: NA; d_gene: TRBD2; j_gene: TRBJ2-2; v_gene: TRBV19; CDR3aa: CASSGGATGELFF; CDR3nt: TGTGCCAGTAGCGGGGGGGCCACCGGGGAGCTGTTTTTT